Shown below are 13 T cell receptor beta chains from a single sample sequenced in a study of cytomegalovirus exposure and HLA in healthy donors. PCR was performed using 60 Vbeta and 13 Jbeta primers. The method was immunoSEQ multiplex PCR; TCRdb's version includes in-frame clones alone and lacks a portion of them. The table includes some 150,000 clones, 64% detected once. The source material was PBMCs. Receptor source: a woman aged 25 to 39 in good health and CMV-seropositive.

Written as DNA, the CDR3 is TGTGCCAGCAGCGCCTACTCGGGGGACGCTACGCAGTATTTT. Translated, it gives CASSAYSGDATQYF. J is TRBJ2-3 and V is TRBV7-3; possibly TRBD2 for D (6 bases). CDR1 is SGHTA and CDR2 is FQGTGA in the germline V gene. This CDR3 comprises 14 residues. Trimming removed 5 bases at V and 8 bases at J, with 17 bases between.

J is TRBJ2-5 and V is TRBV6-1; 12 nucleotides line up with TRBD2. This CDR3 is built from 15 residues. The V segment lost 4 bases and the J segment 4 bases; nucleotides outside the gene matches: 4. Germline V CDR1 and CDR2: MNHNS, SASEGT. CDR3 DNA: TGTGCCAGCAGTGGAACTAGCGGGAGGCTAGAGACCCAGTACTTC. It specifies CASSGTSGRLETQYF.

This clone occurred a few times. The J gene is TRBJ1-1, the V gene TRBV6-6; a possible D gene is TRBD1 (6 bases). The V gene's germline CDR1 is MNHNY and CDR2 SVGAGI (reference sequence). V was clipped by 4 bases and J by 8 bases, with 17 bases between them. This CDR3 has 14 amino acids. In nucleotides, the CDR3 is TGTGCCAGCAGTTTAATACAGGGCGCCAAGGAAGCTTTCTTT. This sequence encodes CASSLIQGAKEAFF.

This clone was seen only once. The chain couples TRBV5-4 to TRBJ2-7; D is perhaps TRBD1 (6 bases). This CDR3 comprises 13 residues. V lost 3 bases and J 5 bases, leaving 12 bases between the germline ends. Germline V gene sequence: CDR1 SGHNT, CDR2 YYREEE (reference sequence). In DNA form, the CDR3 reads TGTGCCAGCAGCTCCGACAGGACCCACGAGCAGTACTTC. Residues: CASSSDRTHEQYF.

This chain links TRBV30 with TRBJ1-3; TRBD1 is a possible D gene (5 bases). The CDR3 consists of 14 residues. The V end lost 3 bases, the J end lost 5 bases, and 14 bases lay between the germline ends. Germline V gene sequence: CDR1 GTSNPN, CDR2 SVGIG (reference sequence). CDR3 in amino acids: CAWSSGTGRNTIYF. CDR3 sequence (DNA): TGTGCCTGGAGCAGCGGGACGGGTCGAAACACCATATATTTT.

This chain joins TRBV9 and TRBJ1-6; D unclear. Germline V gene data show CDR1 as SGDLS and CDR2 as YYNGEE. The CDR3 sequence is 17 residues long. V lost 3 bases, J lost 7 bases, and 20 bases lay in between. The CDR3 protein is CASSAAVWEGPNSPLHF. Written as DNA, the CDR3 is TGTGCCAGCAGCGCCGCCGTCTGGGAGGGCCCAAATTCACCCCTCCACTTT.

The CDR3 loop reads CASSVALGVPEQFF. The CDR3, as DNA: TGTGCCAGCAGCGTAGCTCTAGGGGTCCCCGAGCAGTTCTTC. This sequence joins TRBV9 and TRBJ2-1; D is possibly TRBD1 (5 bases). V lost 0 bases and J lost 10, with 14 bases in between. Looked up from germline, CDR1 is SGDLS and CDR2 is YYNGEE. The CDR3 covers 14 residues.

J is TRBJ2-1 and V is TRBV28; D is possibly TRBD1 (6 bases). The CDR3 loop spans 14 amino acids. V was cut by 2 bases and J by 3 bases, with 8 bases left in between. The V gene's germline CDR1 is MDHEN and CDR2 SYDVKM. The CDR3 sequence is CASSLGGSYNEQFF. The CDR3 DNA reads TGTGCCAGCAGTTTAGGGGGCAGCTACAATGAGCAGTTCTTC.

Concerning this clone: This sample includes further DNA sequences coding for the same CDR3. The chain recombines TRBV5-4 with TRBJ1-4; possibly TRBD1 for D (5 bases). The V gene lost 3 bases and the J gene lost 2 bases, with 11 bases spanning the gap. There are 15 residues in the CDR3. CDR1 is SGHNT and CDR2 is YYREEE in the germline V gene (reference sequence). CDR3 nucleotide sequence: TGTGCCAGCAGCTGGGGAGGGGCGACTAATGAAAAACTGTTTTTT. It encodes CASSWGGATNEKLFF.

The chain uses TRBV30 and TRBJ2-1; 10 nucleotides match TRBD2. The germline CDR1 and CDR2 sequences are GTSNPN and SVGIG (reference sequence). J gave up 6 bases and V 4 bases, and 6 bases lay outside the gene matches. The CDR3 runs to 14 residues. The chain's CDR3 is CAWIASGSPNEQFF. The CDR3 bases are TGTGCCTGGATTGCTAGCGGGAGCCCCAATGAGCAGTTCTTC.

The chain recombines TRBV5-4 with TRBJ1-1; D possibly corresponds to TRBD1 (6 bases). This CDR3 comprises 12 residues. Germline V gives CDR1 SGHNT, CDR2 YYREEE (reference sequence). Trimming shortened V by 4 bases and J by 4 bases, and 8 bases separated the two germline ends. CDR3 sequence reads: CASSQGTTEAFF. CDR3 sequence (DNA): TGTGCCAGCAGCCAGGGGACCACTGAAGCTTTCTTT.

The V gene is TRBV11-2, the J gene TRBJ1-3; D gene ambiguous. The CDR3 covers 15 residues. The V gene's germline CDR1 is SGHAT and CDR2 FQNNGV. Trimming removed 4 bases at V and 4 bases at J, with 14 bases between. The CDR3: CASSSTSPSGNTIYF. CDR3 DNA sequence: TGTGCCAGCAGCTCCACATCTCCCTCGGGAAACACCATATATTTT. Complete variable domain (other parts from reference TRBV11-2 and TRBJ1-3): EAGVAQSPRYKIIEKRQSVAFWCNPISGHATLYWYQQILGQGPKLLIQFQNNGVVDDSQLPKDRFSAERLKGVDSTLKIQPAKLEDSAVYLCASSSTSPSGNTIYFGEGSWLTVV.

The V and J genes are TRBV19 and TRBJ1-1; tentatively, D is TRBD1 (6 bases). The CDR3 has 15 amino acids. From germline, CDR1 is LNHDA and CDR2 SQIVND (reference sequence). Trimming stripped 5 bases from V and 6 bases from J, with 19 bases between. The CDR3 sequence is CASSPQSRGSAEAFF. Here the CDR3 DNA reads TGTGCCAGTAGTCCCCAATCTAGGGGGTCCGCTGAAGCTTTCTTT.